This TCR beta chain came from a study of PD-L1 blockade in urothelial cancer. CDR1 is SGHNT and CDR2 is YYREEE in the germline V gene (reference sequence). The CDR3 is 17 residues long. The trim removed 5 bases at V and 3 bases at J, leaving 8 bases unmatched. Assay: immunoSEQ multiplex PCR; the TCRdb copy retains only in-frame clones and omits some. The sample lists tens of thousands of clones; roughly 84% were seen once. The rearrangement links TRBV5-4 to TRBJ2-3, with 14 bases that match TRBD2. The sequencing here drew on PBMCs, taken around atezolizumab (anti-PD-L1) treatment. This receptor was obtained from a man aged 70-80 years with urothelial cancer. The CDR3 spells CASSLPGLAGATDTQYF. For the CDR3, the DNA is TGTGCCAGCAGTTTACCGGGACTAGCGGGAGCGACAGATACGCAGTATTTT.